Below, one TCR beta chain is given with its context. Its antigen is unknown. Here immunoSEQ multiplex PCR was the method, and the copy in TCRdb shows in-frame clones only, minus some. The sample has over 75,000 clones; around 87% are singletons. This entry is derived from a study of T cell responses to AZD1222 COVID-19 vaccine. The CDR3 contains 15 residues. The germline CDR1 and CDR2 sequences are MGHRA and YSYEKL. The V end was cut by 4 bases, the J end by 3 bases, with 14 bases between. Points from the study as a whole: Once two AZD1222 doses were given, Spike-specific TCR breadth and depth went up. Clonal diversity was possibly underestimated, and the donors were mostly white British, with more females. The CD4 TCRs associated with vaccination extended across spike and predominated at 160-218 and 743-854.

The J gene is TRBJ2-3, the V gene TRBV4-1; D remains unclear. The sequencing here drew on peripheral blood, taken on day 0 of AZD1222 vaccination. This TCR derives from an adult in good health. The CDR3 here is CASSPTHLWTDTQYF. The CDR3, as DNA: TGCGCCAGCAGCCCGACCCACCTATGGACAGATACGCAGTATTTT.